The 18 T cell receptor beta chains below all came from one sample that was sequenced in a study of T cells after yellow fever vaccination. Each CDR3 protein is one row after TCRdb ran MiXCR on the 5' RACE reads. This table holds more than 300,000 distinct CDR3 sequences, approximately 11% found once. Sequencing was performed on CD4+ T cells sorted from PBMCs, taken 45 days after the yellow fever booster vaccination. The origin of the receptors is a man younger than 35 who received the YFV17D yellow fever vaccine.

The J gene is TRBJ2-1, the V gene TRBV10-3; maybe TRBD2 (6 bases). The CDR3 length is 13 residues. The V end lost 6 bases, the J end lost 4 bases, and 10 bases lay between the germline ends. The germline CDR1 and CDR2 sequences are ENHRY and SYGVKD. The CDR3 DNA reads as TGTGCCATCAGGGAGGGGAGTTACAATGAGCAGTTCTTC. This translates into CAIREGSYNEQFF.

This chain uses TRBV11-2 with TRBJ2-1, with 7 bases matching TRBD2. Germline CDR1 is SGHAT and CDR2 is FQNNGV. After removal of 7 bases from V and 13 bases from J, the junction contained 13 bases not matched to a gene. This CDR3 spans 13 amino acids. The CDR3 spells CASIRFGTTIQFF. In DNA, the CDR3 is TGTGCCAGCATACGTTTCGGGACTACCATACAGTTCTTC.

The chain joins TRBV7-8 to TRBJ2-3; D is possibly TRBD2 (5 bases). Germline V lookup: CDR1 SGHVS, CDR2 FQNEAQ. The CDR3 spans 16 residues. V lost 6 bases and J lost 6, with 22 bases in between. This CDR3 is CASRALRVAGGDTQYF. CDR3 nucleotides: TGTGCCAGCAGGGCCCTCCGGGTCGCGGGCGGGGATACGCAGTATTTT.

The sample holds a few counts of this clonotype. The V gene is TRBV20-1, the J gene TRBJ2-3; TRBD2 matches at 12 bases. Germline trimming cut 0 bases from V and 4 bases from J; bases unmatched to any gene: 5. CDR1 DFQATT and CDR2 SNEGSKA come from the germline V gene (reference sequence). The CDR3 consists of 16 residues. The CDR3 sequence: CSARDRASGGADTQYF. DNA for the CDR3: TGCAGTGCTAGAGATCGGGCTAGCGGGGGGGCAGATACGCAGTATTTT.

In the case of this clonotype: A much larger clone differs by one base, so this may be a read error. This chain connects TRBV4-2 to TRBJ2-3, with D perhaps matching TRBD2 (6 bases). The CDR3 is 13 amino acids. Germline CDR1 is LGHNA and CDR2 is YNFKEQ. The V end lost 4 bases, the J end lost 4 bases, and 9 bases lay between the germline ends. The CDR3 reads CASSPTRSDTQYF. In DNA form, the CDR3 reads TGTGCCAGCAGCCCGACTAGATCAGATACGCAGTATTTT.

This clonotype was seen more than once but under ten times. V usage is TRBV2 and J usage is TRBJ1-5; 7 bases fit TRBD1. The ends lost 6 bases at V and 2 bases at J; junction bases unmatched: 4. The CDR3 runs 14 residues. Germline V gene data show CDR1 as SNHLY and CDR2 as FYNNEI. This CDR3 is CASSRDSGNQPQHF. In DNA, the CDR3 is TGTGCCAGCAGCCGGGACAGTGGCAATCAGCCCCAGCATTTT.

There are a few counts of this clonotype. The chain carries TRBV4-3 and TRBJ2-5; 7 nucleotides line up with TRBD2. V lost 2 bases, J lost 5 bases, and 8 bases stayed unmatched. Germline assignment: CDR1 LGHNA and CDR2 YSLEER. The CDR3 extends over 15 amino acids. The CDR3 loop is CASSQTGTIGETQYF. For the CDR3, the DNA is TGCGCCAGCAGCCAAACCGGGACTATAGGGGAGACCCAGTACTTC.

The rearrangement uses TRBV5-4 and TRBJ2-2, with TRBD1 as a possible D gene (7 bases). The ends were cut back, 4 bases at V and 6 bases at J, with 16 bases in the middle. This CDR3 is 15 amino acids long. Germline V gives CDR1 SGHNT, CDR2 YYREEE (reference sequence). CDR3 bases: TGTGCCAGCAGCCCGACGGGCAGGGGGGCCGGGGAGCTGTTTTTT. Protein: CASSPTGRGAGELFF.

This clonotype showed up just a few times. The V gene is TRBV11-2, the J gene TRBJ1-2; the D gene is possibly TRBD1 (5 bases). CDR3 length: 16 residues. Germline V CDR1 and CDR2: SGHAT, FQNNGV. Deletions cut 5 bases from V and 4 bases from J, with 20 bases between. CDR3 region: CASSPDRGGFSYGYTF. DNA for the CDR3: TGTGCCAGCAGCCCAGACCGGGGGGGATTTAGCTATGGCTACACCTTC.

The J gene is TRBJ2-1, the V gene TRBV12-3 or TRBV12-4; 8 bases align to TRBD1. The CDR3 spans 12 residues. The V gene end was trimmed by 6 bases and the J gene end by 12 bases; junction bases not matched to a gene: 7. The CDR3 reads CASSPAGGRQFF. CDR3 sequence (DNA): TGTGCCAGCAGCCCGGCAGGGGGCAGGCAGTTCTTC.

There are a few counts of this clonotype. The chain recombines TRBV6-5 with TRBJ2-3; TRBD2 matches at 7 bases. Trimming cost V 0 bases and J 0 bases; bases outside gene matches: 3. The CDR3 contains 16 residues. Germline V lookup: CDR1 MNHEY, CDR2 SVGAGI. The CDR3 sequence is CASSYSSGESTDTQYF. CDR3 sequence (DNA): TGTGCCAGCAGTTACTCAAGCGGGGAGAGCACAGATACGCAGTATTTT.

This clonotype was detected a few times. The V gene is TRBV20-1, the J gene TRBJ2-7, with a weak D call TRBD1 (5 bases). V shed 2 bases and J shed 5 bases, with 13 bases lying between them. Per germline, CDR1 DFQATT and CDR2 SNEGSKA (reference sequence). The CDR3 length is 13 residues. The CDR3 is CSARTQGSHEQYF. In DNA, the CDR3 is TGCAGTGCTAGAACTCAGGGTAGCCACGAGCAGTACTTC.

This clonotype was recorded many times. The chain is built from TRBV5-1 and TRBJ2-1, with 8 bases lining up with TRBD1. This CDR3 has 15 amino acids. CDR1 SGHRS and CDR2 YFSETQ come from the germline V gene. With 4 bases clipped from V and 7 bases from J, the junction kept 10 bases outside the gene matches. CDR3 sequence reads: CASSLRTGNGNEQFF. As DNA, the CDR3 is TGCGCCAGCAGCCTAAGGACAGGGAACGGGAATGAGCAGTTCTTC.

This chain connects TRBV5-1 to TRBJ2-2, with no clear D. The CDR3 is 15 residues long. Deletions cut 0 bases from V and 5 bases from J, with 11 bases between. Germline V gives CDR1 SGHRS, CDR2 YFSETQ. The chain's CDR3 is CASSLGPPATGELFF. In DNA form, the CDR3 reads TGCGCCAGCAGCTTGGGACCCCCCGCGACCGGGGAGCTGTTTTTT.

The chain carries TRBV4-1 and TRBJ1-5, with D possibly matching TRBD1 (5 bases). Germline V gene lookup returns CDR1 MGHRA and CDR2 YSYEKL. The CDR3 is made up of 15 amino acids. The V end was cut by 1 base, the J end by 6 bases, with 13 bases between. The chain's CDR3 is CASSQGVAGPQPQHF. The CDR3 nucleotides read TGCGCCAGCAGCCAAGGGGTGGCAGGGCCTCAGCCCCAGCATTTT.

This clonotype was observed a handful of times. The chain is built from TRBV3-1 and TRBJ1-2; D remains ambiguous. The CDR3 has 15 residues. The germline gives CDR1 LGHDT, CDR2 YNNKEL (reference sequence). The V and J ends lost 0 bases and 4 bases respectively, with 12 bases between them. CDR3 sequence (DNA): TGTGCCAGCAGCCAAGATGCCGACACCGGCTATGGCTACACCTTC. Protein sequence: CASSQDADTGYGYTF.

This rearrangement joins TRBV20-1 to TRBJ1-2; TRBD1 might be the D (5 bases). The CDR3 loop spans 12 amino acids. The V end was cut by 3 bases, the J end by 7 bases, with 12 bases between. CDR1 is DFQATT, CDR2 SNEGSKA, per germline (reference sequence). DNA for the CDR3: TGCAGTGCTAGTGTCAGGGAGGGTGGCTACACCTTC. Translation: CSASVREGGYTF.

CDR3 amino acids: CASSFGGLPSGANVLTF. The DNA for the CDR3 is TGTGCCAGCAGCTTCGGGGGCTTGCCGTCTGGGGCCAACGTCCTGACTTTC. The V and J genes are TRBV7-3 and TRBJ2-6, with D perhaps given as TRBD1 or TRBD2 (6 bases each). Germline loops: CDR1 SGHTA, CDR2 FQGTGA. The CDR3 spans 17 residues. V gave up 3 bases and J gave up 1 base, with 13 bases separating them.